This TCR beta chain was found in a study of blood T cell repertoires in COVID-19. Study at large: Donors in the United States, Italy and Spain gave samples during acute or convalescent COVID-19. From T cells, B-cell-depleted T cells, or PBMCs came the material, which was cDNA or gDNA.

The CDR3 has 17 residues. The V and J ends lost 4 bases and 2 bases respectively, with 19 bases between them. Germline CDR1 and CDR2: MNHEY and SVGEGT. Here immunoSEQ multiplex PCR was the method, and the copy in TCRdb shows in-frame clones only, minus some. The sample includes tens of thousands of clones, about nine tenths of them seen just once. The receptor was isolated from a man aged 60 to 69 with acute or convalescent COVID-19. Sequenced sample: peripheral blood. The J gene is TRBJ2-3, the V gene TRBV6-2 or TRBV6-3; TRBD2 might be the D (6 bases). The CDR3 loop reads CASSLRDSPLLTDTQYF. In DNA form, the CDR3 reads TGTGCCAGCAGTTTGCGGGACTCCCCCCTACTCACAGATACGCAGTATTTT.